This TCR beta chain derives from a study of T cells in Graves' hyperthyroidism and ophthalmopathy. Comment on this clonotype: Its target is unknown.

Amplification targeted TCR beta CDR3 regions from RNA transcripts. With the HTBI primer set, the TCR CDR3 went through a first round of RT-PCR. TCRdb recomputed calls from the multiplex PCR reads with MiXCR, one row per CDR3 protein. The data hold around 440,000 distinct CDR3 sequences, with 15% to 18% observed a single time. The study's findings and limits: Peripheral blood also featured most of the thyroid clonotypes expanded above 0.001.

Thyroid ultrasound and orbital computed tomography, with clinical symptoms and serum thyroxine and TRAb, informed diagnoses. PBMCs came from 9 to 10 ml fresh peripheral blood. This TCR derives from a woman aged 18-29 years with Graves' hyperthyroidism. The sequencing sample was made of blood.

This CDR3 reads CASRHRGLNTGELFF. The CDR3 DNA reads as TGTGCCAGCAGACACAGGGGGCTGAACACCGGGGAGCTGTTTTTT. The chain has TRBV11-2 and TRBJ2-2; 9 positions match TRBD1. The CDR3 runs 15 residues. Germline CDR1 is SGHAT and CDR2 is FQNNGV. V shed 6 bases, J shed 1 base, and the junction held 3 bases outside the gene matches. Looking up the rest from reference TRBV11-2 and TRBJ2-2 gives the full variable domain: EAGVAQSPRYKIIEKRQSVAFWCNPISGHATLYWYQQILGQGPKLLIQFQNNGVVDDSQLPKDRFSAERLKGVDSTLKIQPAKLEDSAVYLCASRHRGLNTGELFFGEGSRLTVL.